This T cell receptor (beta chain) derives from a study of graft-versus-host responses after intestinal transplantation. Looking at the study overall: Transplants were multivisceral, liver-intestinal, or isolated intestinal. General observations from the study: Analysis identified GvH clones in recipient marrow, with some appearing first in ileum or blood. Levels of circulating GvH clones at their peak were associated with early post-transplant HvG declines. Some patients had graft-donor T cell macrochimerism. In their allografts, the ratios of graft-versus-host to host-versus-graft T cell clones were high.

Losses at the gene ends were 11 bases for V and 5 bases for J; bases not matched to a gene: 14. The length of the CDR3 is 14 residues. The V gene's germline CDR1 is SNHLY and CDR2 FYNNEI. As to this clone: What it recognizes is unknown.

Profiled with immunoSEQ multiplex PCR; TCRdb holds only in-frame clones, not every one. The data hold more than 65,000 clones, with around 90% observed a single time. This chain joins TRBV2 and TRBJ2-7, with 8 bases that match TRBD1. This clonotype originated in a human donor who was the organ donor for an intestinal transplant. The specimen comprised unstimulated CD8+ T cells sorted from spleen or lymph node cells, sampled before transplant. The DNA for the CDR3 is TGTGCCTCTACTCTCGGGACAGGTGAGCACGAGCAGTACTTC. It codes for CASTLGTGEHEQYF.